The clone carrying this T cell receptor beta chain was seen only a few times. Antigen specificity is unknown. This CDR3 spans 14 amino acids. The ends were cut back, 5 bases at V and 7 bases at J, with 12 bases in the middle. Germline assignment: CDR1 MNHEY and CDR2 SVGAGI. Participants comprised healthy donors of bone marrow. PCR primers comprised 60 Vbeta and 13 Jbeta primers. In the study's own analysis: Later, an analysis found 75 million to 90 million unique TCR beta chains, and 10 million to 11 million of these were shared. Assay used: immunoSEQ multiplex PCR; TCRdb lists only in-frame clones, some missing. The V and J calls and the clone size are those of that table, but D and trimming were determined from the DNA. The table shows roughly 190,000 clones, with roughly 80% occurring only once. The sample belongs to a study of cytomegalovirus exposure and HLA in healthy donors. Study results and limitations: As was reported, the classifier diagnosed cytomegalovirus status with high specificity and sensitivity. Previously analyzed data showed that most TCR beta V segments were productive at a frequency of about 87% or about 30%.

Sequencing was carried out using PBMCs. The J gene is TRBJ1-6, the V gene TRBV6-5; D ambiguous. This clonotype originated in a woman aged 25 to 39 in good health and CMV-seropositive. CDR3 DNA: TGTGCCAGCAGTCGGGGAGGCGGGAATTCACCCCTCCACTTT. Protein sequence: CASSRGGGNSPLHF.